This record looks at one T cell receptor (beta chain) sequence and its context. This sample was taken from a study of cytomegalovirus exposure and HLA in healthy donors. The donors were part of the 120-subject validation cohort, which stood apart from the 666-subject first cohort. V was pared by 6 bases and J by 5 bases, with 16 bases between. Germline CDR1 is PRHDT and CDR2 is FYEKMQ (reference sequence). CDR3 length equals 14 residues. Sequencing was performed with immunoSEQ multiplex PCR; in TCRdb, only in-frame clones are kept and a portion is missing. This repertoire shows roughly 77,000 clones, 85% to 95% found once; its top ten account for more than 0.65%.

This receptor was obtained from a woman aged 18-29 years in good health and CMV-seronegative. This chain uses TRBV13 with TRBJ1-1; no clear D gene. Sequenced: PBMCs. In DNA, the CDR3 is TGTGCCAGCAGTCCTATCCCCGGGTTAACTGAAGCTTTCTTT. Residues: CASSPIPGLTEAFF. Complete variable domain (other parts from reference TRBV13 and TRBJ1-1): AAGVIQSPRHLIKEKRETATLKCYPIPRHDTVYWYQQGPGQDPQFLISFYEKMQSDKGSIPDRFSAQQFSDYHSELNMSSLELGDSALYFCASSPIPGLTEAFFGQGTRLTVV.